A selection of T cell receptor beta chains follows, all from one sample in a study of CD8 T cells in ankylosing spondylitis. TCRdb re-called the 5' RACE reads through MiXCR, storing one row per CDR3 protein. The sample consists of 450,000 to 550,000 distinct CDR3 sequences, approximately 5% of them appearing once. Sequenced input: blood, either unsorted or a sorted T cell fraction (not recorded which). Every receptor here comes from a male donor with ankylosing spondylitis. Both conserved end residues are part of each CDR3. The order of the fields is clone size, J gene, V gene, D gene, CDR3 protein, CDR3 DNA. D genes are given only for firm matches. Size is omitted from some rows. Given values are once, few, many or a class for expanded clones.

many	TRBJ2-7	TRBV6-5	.	CATRASYEQYF	TGTGCCACCAGGGCCTCCTACGAGCAGTACTTC
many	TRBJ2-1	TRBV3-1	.	CASSQRGALRGNEQFF	TGTGCCAGCAGCCAGAGGGGGGCTCTGAGAGGGAATGAGCAGTTCTTC
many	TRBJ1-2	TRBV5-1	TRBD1	CASSFTGGWGYTF	TGCGCCAGCAGCTTTACAGGGGGATGGGGCTACACCTTC
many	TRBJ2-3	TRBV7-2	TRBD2	CASSRMGLALGDTQYF	TGTGCCAGCAGCCGAATGGGACTAGCGCTAGGGGATACGCAGTATTTT
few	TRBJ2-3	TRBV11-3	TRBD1	CASSLGTGSADTQYF	TGTGCCAGCAGCTTAGGGACAGGGTCCGCAGATACGCAGTATTTT
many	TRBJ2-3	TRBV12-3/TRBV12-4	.	CATSGFADTQYF	TGTGCCACTTCCGGGTTTGCGGATACGCAGTATTTT
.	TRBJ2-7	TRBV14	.	CASSQARGREQYF	TGTGCCAGCAGCCAAGCGCGGGGCCGCGAGCAGTACTTC
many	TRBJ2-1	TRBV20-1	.	CSALSLYNEQFF	TGCAGTGCCCTGTCCCTCTACAATGAGCAGTTCTTC
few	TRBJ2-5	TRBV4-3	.	CASSQVRGMKETQYF	TGCGCCAGCAGCCAAGTAAGGGGGATGAAAGAGACCCAGTACTTC
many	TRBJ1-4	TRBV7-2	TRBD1	CASSFTGTGRIWEKLFF	TGTGCCAGCAGCTTTACCGGGACAGGGAGGATCTGGGAAAAACTGTTTTTT
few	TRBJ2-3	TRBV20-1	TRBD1	CSAAGQGTTDTQYF	TGCAGTGCCGCGGGACAGGGGACCACAGATACGCAGTATTTT
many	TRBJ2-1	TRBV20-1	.	CSAAPGDRLSYNEQFF	TGCAGTGCTGCCCCCGGAGATAGATTATCCTACAATGAGCAGTTCTTC
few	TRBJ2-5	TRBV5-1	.	CASSWGNQETQYF	TGCGCCAGCAGCTGGGGGAACCAAGAGACCCAGTACTTC
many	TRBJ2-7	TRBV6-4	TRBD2	CASSNYYPTSGDAYEQYF	TGTGCCAGCAGTAACTACTACCCAACTAGCGGAGATGCCTACGAGCAGTACTTC
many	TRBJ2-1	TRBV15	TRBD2	CATSRDVGTSGNNEQFF	TGTGCCACCAGCAGAGATGTGGGGACTAGCGGGAACAATGAGCAGTTCTTC
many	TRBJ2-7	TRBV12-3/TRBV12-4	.	CASSRQKYEQYF	TGTGCCAGCAGCCGGCAAAAATACGAGCAGTACTTC
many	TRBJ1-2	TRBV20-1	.	CSARNQDSPYGYTF	TGCAGTGCTAGAAACCAGGACAGCCCCTATGGCTACACCTTC
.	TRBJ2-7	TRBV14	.	CASSQQGFSYEQYF	TGTGCCAGCAGCCAACAGGGTTTCTCCTACGAGCAGTACTTC
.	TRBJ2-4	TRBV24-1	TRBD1	CAASDRPGTGSKNIQYF	TGTGCCGCCAGTGATCGCCCGGGGACAGGGTCCAAAAACATTCAGTACTTC
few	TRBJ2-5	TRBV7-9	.	CASGGPTETQYF	TGTGCCAGCGGGGGCCCCACGGAGACCCAGTACTTC
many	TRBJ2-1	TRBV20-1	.	CSASGGLAETAYNEQFF	TGCAGTGCTAGTGGGGGGTTAGCGGAGACGGCCTACAATGAGCAGTTCTTC
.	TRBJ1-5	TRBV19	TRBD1	CASSIGTGPQHF	TGTGCCAGTAGTATTGGGACAGGGCCCCAGCATTTT
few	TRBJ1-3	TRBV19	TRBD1	CASSRTGVFSGNTIYF	TGTGCCAGTAGCCGGACAGGGGTTTTCTCTGGAAACACCATATATTTT
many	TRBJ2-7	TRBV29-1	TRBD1	CSAGTGGWYEQYF	TGCAGCGCCGGGACAGGGGGGTGGTACGAGCAGTACTTC
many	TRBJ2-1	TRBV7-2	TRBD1	CASRTDRGLYNEQFF	TGTGCCAGCAGAACCGACAGGGGGCTCTACAATGAGCAGTTCTTC
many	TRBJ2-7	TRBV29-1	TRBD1	CSVSGTGGDEQYF	TGCAGCGTCTCCGGGACAGGGGGCGACGAGCAGTACTTC
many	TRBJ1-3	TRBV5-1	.	CASSLSSPGNTIYF	TGCGCCAGCAGCCTATCTTCGCCTGGAAACACCATATATTTT
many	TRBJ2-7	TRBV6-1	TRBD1	CASSKTGVNHEQYF	TGTGCCAGCAGCAAGACAGGGGTAAACCACGAGCAGTACTTC
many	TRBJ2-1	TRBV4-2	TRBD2	CASSGLAGEYEQFF	TGTGCCAGCAGTGGACTAGCGGGAGAGTATGAGCAGTTCTTC
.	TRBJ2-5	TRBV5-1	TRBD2	CVSSLVFLGGETQYF	TGCGTCAGCAGCTTGGTATTCTTGGGGGGGGAGACCCAGTACTTC
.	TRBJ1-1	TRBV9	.	CASSVERGTEAFF	TGTGCCAGCAGCGTAGAGCGGGGAACTGAAGCTTTCTTT
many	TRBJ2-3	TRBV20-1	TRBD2	CSGTSGFTDTQYF	TGCAGTGGGACTAGCGGGTTCACAGATACGCAGTATTTT
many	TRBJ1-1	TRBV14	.	CASSQEWLTDTEAFF	TGTGCCAGCAGCCAAGAATGGCTGACAGACACTGAAGCTTTCTTT
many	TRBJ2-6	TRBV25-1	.	CASSEFQGSGANVLTF	TGTGCCAGCAGTGAATTCCAGGGCTCTGGGGCCAACGTCCTGACTTTC
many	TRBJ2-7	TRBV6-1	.	CASRESSGRYEQYF	TGTGCCAGCCGAGAGTCTTCGGGGAGGTACGAGCAGTACTTC
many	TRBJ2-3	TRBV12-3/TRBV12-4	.	CASRSEADTQYF	TGTGCCAGCAGATCCGAGGCAGATACGCAGTATTTT
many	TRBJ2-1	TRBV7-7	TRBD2	CASSSTGGRQFF	TGTGCTAGCAGCTCCACCGGCGGGAGGCAGTTCTTC
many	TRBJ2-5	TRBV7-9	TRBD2	CASSFSSGRQETQYF	TGTGCCAGCAGCTTCTCTAGCGGGAGACAAGAGACCCAGTACTTC
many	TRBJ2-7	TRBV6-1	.	CASRFARGSGYEQYF	TGTGCCAGCAGATTTGCCAGGGGCTCGGGCTACGAGCAGTACTTC
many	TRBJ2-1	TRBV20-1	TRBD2	CSAPLWGGSAGNEQFF	TGCAGTGCTCCCCTGTGGGGCGGGAGTGCGGGCAATGAGCAGTTCTTC
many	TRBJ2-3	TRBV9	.	CASSDHRGSTDTQYF	TGTGCCAGCAGCGATCACAGAGGGAGCACAGATACGCAGTATTTT
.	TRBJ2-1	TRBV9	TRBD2	CASSVVGGTSGSSSYNEQFF	TGTGCCAGCAGCGTAGTCGGGGGGACTAGCGGGTCGAGCTCCTACAATGAGCAGTTCTTC
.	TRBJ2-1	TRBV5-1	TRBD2	CASSLIGTSLNEQFF	TGCGCCAGCAGCTTGATCGGGACTAGTTTAAATGAGCAGTTCTTC
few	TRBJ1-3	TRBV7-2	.	CASSLSMIGSGNTIYF	TGTGCCAGCAGCTTATCCATGATAGGCTCTGGAAACACCATATATTTT
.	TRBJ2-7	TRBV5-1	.	CASSFQRSSYEQYF	TGCGCCAGCAGCTTTCAGCGGAGCTCCTACGAGCAGTACTTC